These T cell receptor beta chains were read from a single sample in a study of T cell responses to AZD1222 COVID-19 vaccine. Assay: immunoSEQ multiplex PCR; the TCRdb copy retains only in-frame clones and omits some. The sample has 150,000 or so clones, 92% seen once. The sample was peripheral blood, taken 28 days after the second AZD1222 dose. The receptors derive from an adult who received the AZD1222 COVID-19 vaccine. Each CDR3 is given with its conserved first and last residue. D genes are given only for firm matches. Not all rows give a size; the values are once, few, many and, for expanded clones, a class.

CDR3 DNA	CDR3 protein	J gene	D gene	clone size	V gene
TGTGCCAGCAGCCAAGATTGGACAGCCGTATCCAACTATGGCTACACCTTC	CASSQDWTAVSNYGYTF	TRBJ1-2	NA	NA	TRBV3-1/TRBV3-2
TGTGCCAGCAGGGAGACAGGGGGGAGCGGGGAGCTGTTTTTT	CASRETGGSGELFF	TRBJ2-2	TRBD1	NA	TRBV6-5
TGTGCCAGCAGCGCGGACAGGGGACCTCTCGATACGCAGTATTTT	CASSADRGPLDTQYF	TRBJ2-3	TRBD1	once	TRBV7-9
TGTGCCAGCTCACCAGGACAGGCAAGCTCCTACGAGCAGTACTTC	CASSPGQASSYEQYF	TRBJ2-7	TRBD1	NA	TRBV18
TGTGCCAGCAGCCAAGCATGGGGCAGGGGTCCCACAGATACGCAGTATTTT	CASSQAWGRGPTDTQYF	TRBJ2-3	NA	NA	TRBV3-1/TRBV3-2
TGTGCCAGCAGCCCACCGGGACAGCTTAATTCACCCCTCCACTTT	CASSPPGQLNSPLHF	TRBJ1-6	TRBD1	NA	TRBV16
TGTGCCACCTCCCCTGCTGCAGGAACGGCTGGAAACACCATATATTTT	CATSPAAGTAGNTIYF	TRBJ1-3	NA	NA	TRBV5-4
TGTGCCAGCAGTTTATCGTCAGCGGGGGGGACGAGCGGGGAGCTGTTTTTT	CASSLSSAGGTSGELFF	TRBJ2-2	TRBD2	NA	TRBV27
TGTGCCAGCAACCGGCGACAGGATGAAAAACTGTTTTTT	CASNRRQDEKLFF	TRBJ1-4	NA	NA	TRBV2
TGTGCCTGGAGTTTGGTACAGATCGAAAAACTGTTTTTT	CAWSLVQIEKLFF	TRBJ1-4	NA	NA	TRBV30
TGCGCCAGCAGCCAGGACCCTGGACAGGGGGGGACAAATGAGCAGTTCTTC	CASSQDPGQGGTNEQFF	TRBJ2-1	TRBD1	NA	TRBV5-1
TGTGCCAGCAGTGAAAGGGGAAGGGGGAACTATGGCTACACCTTC	CASSERGRGNYGYTF	TRBJ1-2	NA	NA	TRBV2
TGTGCCAGTAGCCGGGACAGGGGATCTGGCTACACCTTC	CASSRDRGSGYTF	TRBJ1-2	TRBD1	NA	TRBV19
TGTGCCAGCAGTCCGACCCCGGGACAAACAGGGTCTGGCTACACCTTC	CASSPTPGQTGSGYTF	TRBJ1-2	NA	NA	TRBV7-9
TGCGCCAGCAGCAACCGGGACGGCGATCAGCCCCAGCATTTT	CASSNRDGDQPQHF	TRBJ1-5	NA	NA	TRBV4-1
TGCAGCACGGACAGGGGGCATTCCACAGATACGCAGTATTTT	CSTDRGHSTDTQYF	TRBJ2-3	TRBD1	NA	TRBV29-1